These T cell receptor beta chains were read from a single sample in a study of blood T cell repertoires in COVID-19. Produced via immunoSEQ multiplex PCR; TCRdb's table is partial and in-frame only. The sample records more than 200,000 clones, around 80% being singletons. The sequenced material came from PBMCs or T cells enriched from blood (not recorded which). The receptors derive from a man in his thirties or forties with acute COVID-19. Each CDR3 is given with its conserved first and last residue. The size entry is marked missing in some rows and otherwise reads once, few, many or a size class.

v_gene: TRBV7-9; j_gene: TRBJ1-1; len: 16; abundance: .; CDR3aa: CASSFGQGNINTEAFF
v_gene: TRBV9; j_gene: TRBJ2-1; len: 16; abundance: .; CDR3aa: CASSVLPGTTYNEQFF
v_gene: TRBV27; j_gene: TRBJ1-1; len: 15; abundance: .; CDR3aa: CASSILPETGGSAFF
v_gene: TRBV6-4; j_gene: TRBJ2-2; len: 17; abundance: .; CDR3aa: CASSDSTSRSNTGELFF
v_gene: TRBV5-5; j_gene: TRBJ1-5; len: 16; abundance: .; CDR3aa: CASSLQGGYGNQPQHF
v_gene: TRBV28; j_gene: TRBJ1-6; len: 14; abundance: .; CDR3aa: CASSDSSYNSPLHF
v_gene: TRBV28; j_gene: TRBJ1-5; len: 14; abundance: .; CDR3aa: CASSSILLNQPQHF
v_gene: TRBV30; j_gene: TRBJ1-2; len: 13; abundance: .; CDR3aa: CAWSVRTGDGYTF
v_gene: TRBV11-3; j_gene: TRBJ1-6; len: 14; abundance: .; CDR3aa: CASSPTGGDSPLHF
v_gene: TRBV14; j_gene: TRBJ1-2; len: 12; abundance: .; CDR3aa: CASSPDRLGYTF
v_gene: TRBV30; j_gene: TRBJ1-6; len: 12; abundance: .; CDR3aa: CAWSLTGSPLHF
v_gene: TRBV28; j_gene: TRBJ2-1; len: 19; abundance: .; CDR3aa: CASSPLRGLAGSSYNEQFF
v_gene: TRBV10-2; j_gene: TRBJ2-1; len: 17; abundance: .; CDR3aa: CASSGPQEAGGQNEQFF
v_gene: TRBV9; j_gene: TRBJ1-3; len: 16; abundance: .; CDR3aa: CASSVGTSSSGNTIYF
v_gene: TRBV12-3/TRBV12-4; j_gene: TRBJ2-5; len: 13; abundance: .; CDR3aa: CASSLYGGAFSYF
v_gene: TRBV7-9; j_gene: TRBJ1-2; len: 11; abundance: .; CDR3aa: CASSSSYGYTF
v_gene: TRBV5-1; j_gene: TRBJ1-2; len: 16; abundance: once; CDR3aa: CASSLTPAGLNYGYTF
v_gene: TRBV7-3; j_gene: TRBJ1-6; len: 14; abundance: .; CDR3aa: CASSETGGNSPLHF
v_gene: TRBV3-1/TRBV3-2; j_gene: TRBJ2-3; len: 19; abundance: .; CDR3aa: CASSQKGARRGGLADTQYF
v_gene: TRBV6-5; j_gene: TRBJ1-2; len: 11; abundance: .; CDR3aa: CASRRGGGYTF
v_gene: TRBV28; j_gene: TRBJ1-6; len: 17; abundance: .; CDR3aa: CASSPILQGSGGSPLHF
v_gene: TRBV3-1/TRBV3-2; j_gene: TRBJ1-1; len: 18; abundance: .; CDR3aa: CASSQERGTGFSPTEAFF
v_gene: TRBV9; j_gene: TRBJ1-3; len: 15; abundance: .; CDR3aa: CASSVAVDTGTTIYF
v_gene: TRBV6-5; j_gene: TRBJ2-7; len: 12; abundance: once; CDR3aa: CASSPPAYEQYF
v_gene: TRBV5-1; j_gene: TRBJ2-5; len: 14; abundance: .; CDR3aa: CASSLDRGGETQYF
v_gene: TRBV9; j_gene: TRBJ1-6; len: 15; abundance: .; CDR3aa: CASSQRGWIDSPLHF
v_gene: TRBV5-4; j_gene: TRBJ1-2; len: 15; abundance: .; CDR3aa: CASSSDGTPGGGYTF
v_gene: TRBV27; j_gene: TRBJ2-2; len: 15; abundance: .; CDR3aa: CASSSWGSGTGELFF
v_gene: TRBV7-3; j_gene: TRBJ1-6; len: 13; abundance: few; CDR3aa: CASGRQGLTPLHF